Shown below are 32 T cell receptor beta chains from a single sample sequenced in a study of human T cells and chemical hapten exposure (dated by TCRdb to about 2021). The time point label on this specimen signifies: patch test 1, 2 weeks after DPC sensitization. What the treatment or condition label conveys for this sample: therapeutic diphenylcyclopropenone sensitization with weekly scalp DPC. Library preparation was by RACE. The data were produced on a NextSeq 500. The public reads were quality trimmed at Q25 with fastp and then assembled into clones with MiXCR by TCRdb, keeping productive beta chains. Every entry covers one CDR3 protein and lists the most common genes and DNA from its rows. The sample includes approximately 100,000 distinct CDR3 sequences, with 11% observed a single time. Roughly 3.5% of the sample is in the top ten clones. Sequenced here: whole blood, sampled in connection with sensitization to the hapten diphenylcyclopropenone (DPC). Source of these receptors: a woman between 40 and 50 years old with alopecia areata. Some clones in this sample may be carry-over from other donors' samples.

This chain connects TRBV6-6 to TRBJ1-6, with TRBD1 matching over 9 bases. Trimming took 7 bases from V and 10 from J; bases not matched to a gene: 8. This CDR3 comprises 14 residues. The germline V gene has CDR1 MNHNY and CDR2 SVGAGI (reference sequence). The CDR3 region is CASNTGQGSSPLHF. The CDR3 region has the DNA TGTGCCAGCAATACCGGACAGGGGTCCTCACCCCTCCACTTT.

The chain carries TRBV6-5 and TRBJ1-1; no clear D. There are 13 residues in the CDR3. Germline assignment: CDR1 MNHEY and CDR2 SVGAGI. Trimming took off 1 base at V and 2 bases at J, with 5 bases between the two ends. CDR3 bases: TGTGCCAGCAGTTACTACGGAAACACTGAAGCTTTCTTT. Protein product: CASSYYGNTEAFF.

This chain joins TRBV6-1 and TRBJ2-7, with 9 bases that match TRBD1. The CDR3 is 14 amino acids. The J segment lost 3 bases and the V segment lost 7 bases, leaving 7 bases of the junction unmatched. Germline V lookup: CDR1 MNHNS, CDR2 SASEGT. DNA for the CDR3: TGTGCCAGCAACCCACAGGGGGCTATCTACGAGCAGTACTTC. It translates to CASNPQGAIYEQYF.

The genes are TRBV29-1 and TRBJ2-3; D may be TRBD2 (6 bases). V lost 6 bases to trimming and J lost 2 bases, with 18 bases between them. This CDR3 has 15 residues. Germline CDR1 SQVTM, CDR2 ANQGSEA. Here the CDR3 reads CSVRGSPGATDTQYF. The CDR3 DNA is TGCAGCGTGCGGGGCAGCCCTGGGGCCACAGATACGCAGTATTTT.

The J gene is TRBJ1-4, the V gene TRBV6-2 or TRBV6-3; no clear D. In germline, CDR1 is MNHEY, CDR2 SVGEGT. V was pared by 4 bases and J by 0 bases, with 18 bases between. The CDR3 totals 18 residues. The CDR3, as DNA: TGTGCCAGCAGTTCCCCTCCCGGACGGAACACAACTAATGAAAAACTGTTTTTT. Protein sequence: CASSSPPGRNTTNEKLFF.

This clonotype was recorded many times. The chain employs TRBV3-1 and TRBJ2-1, with TRBD2 identical over 11 bases. Germline V lookup: CDR1 LGHDT, CDR2 YNNKEL (reference sequence). There are 16 residues in the CDR3. Germline trimming cut 4 bases from V and 5 bases from J; bases unmatched to any gene: 7. The CDR3 bases are TGTGCCAGCAGCCCCCGACTAGCGGGGAGGGACAATGAGCAGTTCTTC. This translates into CASSPRLAGRDNEQFF.

This clonotype came up many times. The V gene is TRBV12-3 or TRBV12-4, the J gene TRBJ1-1; D call uncertain. This CDR3 comprises 14 residues. V was clipped by 5 bases and J by 4 bases, with 14 bases between them. CDR3 DNA: TGTGCCAGCAGTCTCCAGGTCGGACCCACTGAAGCTTTCTTT. It encodes CASSLQVGPTEAFF.

V gene TRBV5-1 combines with J gene TRBJ1-4; tentatively, D is TRBD1 (6 bases). CDR1 is SGHRS, CDR2 YFSETQ, per germline. CDR3 length: 17 amino acids. V lost 0 bases and J 1 base, leaving 13 bases between the germline ends. CDR3: CASSLGQGGGTNEKLFF. The CDR3 nucleotides read TGCGCCAGCAGCTTGGGACAAGGGGGAGGAACTAATGAAAAACTGTTTTTT. Together with reference TRBV5-1 and TRBJ1-4, the CDR3 gives the full variable domain: KAGVTQTPRYLIKTRGQQVTLSCSPISGHRSVSWYQQTPGQGLQFLFEYFSETQRNKGNFPGRFSGRQFSNSRSEMNVSTLELGDSALYLCASSLGQGGGTNEKLFFGSGTQLSVL.

This clonotype has a handful of counts. The genes are TRBV7-9 and TRBJ2-7, with D possibly matching TRBD2 (5 bases). Trimming took 4 bases from V and 0 from J, leaving 13 bases between them. The germline CDR1 and CDR2 sequences are SEHNR and FQNEAQ (reference sequence). The CDR3 covers 15 residues. The CDR3 protein is CASSSGLWSSYEQYF. The CDR3 DNA reads TGTGCCAGCAGCTCCGGACTGTGGAGCTCCTACGAGCAGTACTTC.

V usage is TRBV6-2 or TRBV6-3 and J usage is TRBJ2-5; D is unresolved. The CDR3 spans 14 residues. Trimming left V 3 bases short and J 2 bases short, with 10 bases between. Germline V lookup: CDR1 MNHEY, CDR2 SVGEGT. The CDR3 spells CASSYSRQQETQYF. DNA of the CDR3: TGTGCCAGCAGTTATAGCCGTCAACAAGAGACCCAGTACTTC.

The V and J genes are TRBV6-5 and TRBJ1-1; D possibly corresponds to TRBD1 (6 bases). V gave up 5 bases and J gave up 3 bases, with 10 bases separating them. The CDR3 runs 13 residues. Germline loops: CDR1 MNHEY, CDR2 SVGAGI. As DNA, the CDR3 is TGTGCCAGCAGTGTACAGGGCTACACTGAAGCTTTCTTT. Translating it yields CASSVQGYTEAFF.

In this sample, this clonotype turned up many times. The chain joins TRBV24-1 to TRBJ1-5; 7 bases align to TRBD1. The J segment lost 6 bases and the V segment lost 3 bases, leaving 7 bases of the junction unmatched. The CDR3 extends over 15 amino acids. Germline CDR1 KGHDR, CDR2 SFDVKD. The CDR3 DNA sequence: TGTGCCACCAGTGATCACCGACAGGGTACTCAGCCCCAGCATTTT. This gives the protein CATSDHRQGTQPQHF.

The rearrangement joins TRBV5-4 to TRBJ2-3; D might be TRBD2 (6 bases). Germline assignment: CDR1 SGHNT and CDR2 YYREEE (reference sequence). V was trimmed by 0 bases and J by 1 base, leaving 9 bases between them. The length of the CDR3 is 15 residues. This CDR3 reads CASSLGGGRTDTQYF. The CDR3 coding sequence is TGTGCCAGCAGCTTGGGGGGAGGCCGCACAGATACGCAGTATTTT.

This clonotype was detected a few times. J is TRBJ2-5 and V is TRBV20-1, with 10 bases identical to TRBD2. Unmatched junction bases numbered 10, after V lost 1 base and J lost 5 bases. CDR3 length equals 16 residues. Germline CDR1 DFQATT, CDR2 SNEGSKA (reference sequence). CDR3 sequence reads: CSARVGASGSGETQYF. The CDR3, as DNA: TGCAGTGCTAGAGTGGGGGCTAGCGGGAGCGGGGAGACCCAGTACTTC.

This clonotype was counted at least ten times. The chain recombines TRBV20-1 with TRBJ2-3; 11 positions agree with TRBD2. Unmatched junction bases numbered 11, after V lost 5 bases and J lost 4 bases. The germline V gene has CDR1 DFQATT and CDR2 SNEGSKA (reference sequence). This CDR3 has 16 amino acids. CDR3 protein: CSAPDGSGGASDTQYF. Written as DNA, the CDR3 is TGCAGTGCTCCCGATGGTAGCGGGGGGGCGTCAGATACGCAGTATTTT.

This clonotype turned up a few times. V gene TRBV12-3 or TRBV12-4 combines with J gene TRBJ1-5; the D gene is possibly TRBD1 (5 bases). Trimming removed 3 bases from V and 5 bases from J, with 17 bases in between. This CDR3 region has 16 residues. Here the CDR3 reads CASSLGGTGGDQPQHF. The CDR3 bases are TGTGCCAGCAGTTTGGGGGGTACAGGAGGGGATCAGCCCCAGCATTTT.

This clonotype showed up just a few times. This chain uses TRBV3-1 with TRBJ2-1, with no clear D. Between the trimmed V and J ends, which lost 1 base and 8 bases, there was a span of 18 bases. The CDR3 sequence is 16 residues long. Germline CDR1 reads LGHDT; CDR2 reads YNNKEL (reference sequence). CDR3 DNA: TGTGCCAGCAGCCAAGTGGTAGGACGCCGGGTGGATGAGCAGTTCTTC. Its protein product is CASSQVVGRRVDEQFF.

This clonotype has more than one count but fewer than ten. V usage is TRBV7-8 and J usage is TRBJ1-5; TRBD1 might be the D (5 bases). CDR3 length: 16 residues. V was clipped by 8 bases and J by 1 base, with 18 bases between them. Germline CDR1 and CDR2: SGHVS and FQNEAQ. The chain's CDR3 is CASLPTGPFSNQPQHF. As DNA, the CDR3 is TGTGCCAGCCTTCCTACGGGGCCTTTCAGCAATCAGCCCCAGCATTTT. Looking up the rest from reference TRBV7-8 and TRBJ1-5 gives the full variable domain: GAGVSQSPRYKVAKRGQDVALRCDPISGHVSLFWYQQALGQGPEFLTYFQNEAQLDKSGLPSDRFFAERPEGSVSTLKIQRTQQEDSAVYLCASLPTGPFSNQPQHFGDGTRLSIL.

The V call is TRBV27, the J call TRBJ2-1, with TRBD1 matching 8 bases. V was clipped by 6 bases and J by 2 bases; unmatched bases: 6. The CDR3 totals 15 residues. Germline V gene data show CDR1 as MNHEY and CDR2 as SMNVEV (reference sequence). CDR3 residues: CASRRTGGTYNEQFF. The CDR3 DNA reads TGTGCCAGCAGGAGAACAGGGGGAACCTACAATGAGCAGTTCTTC.

Comment on this clonotype: A read error may be the cause here, since a much bigger clone is one base away. V usage is TRBV4-2 and J usage is TRBJ2-1; maybe TRBD1 (5 bases). Trimming left V 5 bases short and J 3 bases short, with 11 bases between. The CDR3 is 14 amino acids. CDR1 LGHNA and CDR2 YNFKEQ come from the germline V gene. The CDR3 sequence is CASSTRVFYNEQFF. The CDR3 DNA is TGTGCCAGCAGCACCAGGGTCTTCTACAATGAGCAGTTCTTC.

Turning to this clonotype: A single base separates this from a much larger clone, so it may be a read error. This sequence joins TRBV12-3 or TRBV12-4 and TRBJ2-2, with D tentatively TRBD2 (7 bases). This CDR3 contains 15 residues. The CDR3 here is CASSRGRGRDGEPFF. The DNA for the CDR3 is TGTGCCAGCAGCCGCGGGCGGGGGCGCGACGGGGAGCCGTTTTTT.

The chain employs TRBV11-2 and TRBJ2-1; D not certain. The CDR3 consists of 12 residues. Trimming took off 5 bases at V and 9 bases at J, with 11 bases between the two ends. Germline loops: CDR1 SGHAT, CDR2 FQNNGV. In DNA form, the CDR3 reads TGTGCCAGCAGCCCAACCTACCCTGAGCAGTTCTTC. It codes for CASSPTYPEQFF.

The V and J genes are TRBV10-3 and TRBJ1-3; no clear D gene. The V end lost 0 bases, the J end lost 2 bases, and 5 bases lay between the germline ends. The CDR3 length is 14 residues. Germline-derived CDR1 and CDR2 are ENHRY and SYGVKD. This chain's CDR3 is CAISESGAGNTIYF. The CDR3 DNA is TGTGCCATCAGTGAGTCGGGAGCTGGAAACACCATATATTTT.

This chain connects TRBV27 to TRBJ2-3; 13 nucleotides match TRBD2. J was trimmed by 6 bases and V by 4 bases; bases with no gene match: 4. Germline V lookup: CDR1 MNHEY, CDR2 SMNVEV (reference sequence). CDR3 length: 15 residues. CDR3 amino acids: CASSSRLAGGDTQYF. CDR3 DNA: TGTGCCAGCAGTTCCAGACTAGCGGGAGGTGATACGCAGTATTTT.

The V and J genes are TRBV18 and TRBJ1-3; no clear D. Germline CDR1 is KGHSH and CDR2 is LQKENI. The CDR3 totals 14 residues. The V and J ends lost 3 bases and 5 bases respectively, with 11 bases between them. The CDR3 region is CASSPGQNRNTIYF. CDR3 in DNA: TGTGCCAGCTCACCGGGCCAGAACCGAAACACCATATATTTT. The full variable domain, rest sourced from reference TRBV18 and TRBJ1-3, is NAGVMQNPRHLVRRRGQEARLRCSPMKGHSHVYWYRQLPEEGLKFMVYLQKENIIDESGMPKERFSAEFPKEGPSILRIQQVVRGDSAAYFCASSPGQNRNTIYFGEGSWLTVV.

V and J are TRBV2 and TRBJ2-5; the match to TRBD1 covers 7 bases. The CDR3 is 16 residues long. Losses at the gene ends were 4 bases for V and 1 base for J; bases not matched to a gene: 9. Germline V gene lookup returns CDR1 SNHLY and CDR2 FYNNEI. For the CDR3, the DNA is TGTGCCAGCAGTGCCAACGGACAGGCCATCCAAGAGACCCAGTACTTC. The encoded protein is CASSANGQAIQETQYF.

This clonotype was observed a handful of times. The rearrangement uses TRBV7-2 and TRBJ1-1, with no clear D. Germline-derived CDR1 and CDR2 are SGHTA and FQGNSA. V lost 4 bases, J lost 4 bases, and 13 bases lay in between. CDR3 length equals 14 residues. The DNA of the CDR3 is TGTGCCAGCAGCTCCGATCGTCGGGGCACTGAAGCTTTCTTT. The encoded protein is CASSSDRRGTEAFF.

This clonotype came up many times. The chain joins TRBV4-2 to TRBJ2-1, with a weak D call TRBD2 (7 bases). V gave up 2 bases and J gave up 0 bases, with 20 bases separating them. Germline-derived CDR1 and CDR2 are LGHNA and YNFKEQ. The CDR3 spans 19 residues. CDR3 sequence: CASSQFARGGVSSYNEQFF. For the CDR3, the DNA is TGTGCCAGCAGCCAATTCGCCCGAGGGGGGGTGAGCTCCTACAATGAGCAGTTCTTC.

This clonotype has at least ten counts. J is TRBJ1-5 and V is TRBV25-1; D call uncertain. The CDR3 is made up of 15 amino acids. Germline CDR1 MGHDK, CDR2 SYGVNS. The V gene lost 2 bases and the J gene lost 3 bases, with 11 bases spanning the gap. Here the CDR3 reads CASSEEGKPNQPQHF. CDR3 DNA: TGTGCCAGCAGTGAAGAAGGGAAACCCAATCAGCCCCAGCATTTT. Complete variable domain (other parts from reference TRBV25-1 and TRBJ1-5): EADIYQTPRYLVIGTGKKITLECSQTMGHDKMYWYQQDPGMELHLIHYSYGVNSTEKGDLSSESTVSRIRTEHFPLTLESARPSHTSQYLCASSEEGKPNQPQHFGDGTRLSIL.

This clonotype was picked up many times. CDR3 protein: CASSFISSEQFF. Written as DNA, the CDR3 is TGTGCCAGCAGCTTTATTAGCAGTGAGCAGTTCTTC. The V call is TRBV7-2, the J call TRBJ2-1, with no clear D. V was trimmed by 3 bases and J by 9 bases, leaving 9 bases between them. Germline V gene lookup returns CDR1 SGHTA and CDR2 FQGNSA. CDR3 length: 12 residues.

This clonotype was seen a handful of times. V is TRBV20-1 and J is TRBJ1-1; D gene ambiguous. Germline V lookup: CDR1 DFQATT, CDR2 SNEGSKA (reference sequence). With 3 bases removed from V and 5 bases from J, the gap between germline ends came to 13 bases. This CDR3 region has 13 residues. The CDR3 nucleotides are TGCAGTGCTAGTAGGCGGAGTGGGACTGAAGCTTTCTTT. Encoded protein: CSASRRSGTEAFF.

This clonotype has just a few counts. The chain carries TRBV7-6 and TRBJ2-1, with D perhaps matching TRBD1 (6 bases). Germline-derived CDR1 and CDR2 are SGHVS and FNYEAQ. The CDR3 has 14 amino acids. V lost 4 bases to trimming and J lost 9 bases, with 16 bases between them. CDR3 nucleotide sequence: TGTGCCAGCAGCTCCGACAGGTTTCATAGTGAGCAGTTCTTC. This encodes CASSSDRFHSEQFF.